Each of the 5 T cell receptor beta chains below was sequenced from the same sample in a study of T cell clusters in autoimmune cytopenias. Roughly 38,000 genome equivalents of blood DNA were amplified for TRB. One tube held mixed TRB-A and TRB-B primer pools for touch-down PCR. From the multiplex PCR reads, TCRdb lists one entry per CDR3 protein and no DNA. The sample's table shows roughly 6,200 distinct CDR3 sequences. The sequenced sample was peripheral blood. All receptors derive from a human donor with an autoimmune cytopenia or autoimmune hepatitis (not recorded which).

By frequency, this clonotype registers medium-sized. The V and J genes are TRBV15 and TRBJ1-4; TCRdb's D call of TRBD1 is untestable without DNA. The germline gives CDR1 LNHNV, CDR2 YYDKDF (reference sequence). The CDR3 contains 16 residues. The CDR3 loop reads CATSSPGTGGDEKLFF.

The chain carries TRBV28 and TRBJ1-4. The germline gives CDR1 MDHEN, CDR2 SYDVKM. The CDR3 loop spans 18 amino acids. The CDR3 here is CASSLEEGGNPTNEKLFF.

By frequency, this clonotype registers medium-sized. The chain links TRBV7-9 to TRBJ2-2; without DNA, the TCRdb call of TRBD1 cannot be checked. Per germline, CDR1 SEHNR and CDR2 FQNEAQ (reference sequence). The CDR3 loop spans 15 amino acids. The CDR3 here is CASSKTGGHTGELFF.

Judged by frequency, this clonotype is medium-sized. The CDR3 loop is CASRGGSTGELFF. This rearrangement joins TRBV6-6 to TRBJ2-2; the D gene TCRdb calls, TRBD1, cannot be checked with no DNA. The CDR3 sequence is 13 residues long. Germline CDR1 is MNHNY and CDR2 is SVGAGI (reference sequence).

This sequence joins TRBV27 and TRBJ1-5; as DNA is missing, the TRBD1 call by TCRdb cannot be tested. Germline CDR1 is MNHEY and CDR2 is SMNVEV (reference sequence). CDR3 size: 14 residues. The CDR3 loop is CASTTGDSRQPQHF.